The entry that follows covers one T cell receptor (beta chain) sequence. Its antigen is undetermined. Trimming stripped 5 bases from V and 15 bases from J, with 17 bases between. The CDR3 is 12 residues long. In germline, CDR1 is MDHEN, CDR2 SYDVKM. This entry comes from a study of shared clonotypes between healthy human individuals. Produced via immunoSEQ multiplex PCR; TCRdb's table is partial and in-frame only. The repertoire consists of around 1.1 million clones, with around 82% occurring once and the leading ten covering around 0.61%. Overall study results and limits: Clonotype sharing across donors was expected to vary with sequencing depth. About 4.5% of naive CD4 clonotypes were common to a handful of donors.

Sequencing used memory CD4+ T cells from PBMCs. This sample's subset: CD45RA-negative fraction. The sequence came from a man aged 18 to 30 in good health. Some clones in this sample may be carry-over from other donors' samples. The chain is built from TRBV28 and TRBJ2-1; a possible D gene is TRBD2 (6 bases). The DNA for the CDR3 is TGTGCCAGCAGTCCACCGGGACTTCTCATGTTCTTC. It encodes CASSPPGLLMFF.